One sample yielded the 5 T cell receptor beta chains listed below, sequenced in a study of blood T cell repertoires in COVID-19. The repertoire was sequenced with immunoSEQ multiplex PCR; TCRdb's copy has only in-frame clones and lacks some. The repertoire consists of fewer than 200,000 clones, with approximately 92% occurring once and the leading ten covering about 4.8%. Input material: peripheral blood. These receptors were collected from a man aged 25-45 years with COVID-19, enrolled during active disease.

CDR3 in amino acids: CASSLGGRGLGSPLHF. CDR3 bases: TGTGCCAGCAGCTTAGGGGGCAGGGGGCTTGGTTCACCCCTCCACTTT. This chain joins TRBV13 and TRBJ1-6, with TRBD1 matching over 8 bases. V was clipped by 0 bases and J by 9 bases; unmatched bases: 7. The germline gives CDR1 PRHDT, CDR2 FYEKMQ (reference sequence). CDR3 length equals 16 residues.

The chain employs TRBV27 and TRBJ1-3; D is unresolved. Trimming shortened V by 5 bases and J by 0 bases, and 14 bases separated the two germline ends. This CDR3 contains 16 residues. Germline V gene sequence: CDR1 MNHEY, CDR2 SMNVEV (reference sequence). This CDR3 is CASSLGPTRSGNTIYF. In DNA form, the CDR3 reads TGTGCCAGCAGTCTTGGTCCTACCCGCTCTGGAAACACCATATATTTT.

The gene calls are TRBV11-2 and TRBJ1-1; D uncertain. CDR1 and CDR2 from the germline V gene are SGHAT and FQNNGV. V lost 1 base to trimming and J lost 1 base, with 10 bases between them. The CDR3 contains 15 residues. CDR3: CASSLARVRNTEAFF. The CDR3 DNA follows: TGTGCCAGCAGCTTAGCGAGGGTCCGGAACACTGAAGCTTTCTTT.

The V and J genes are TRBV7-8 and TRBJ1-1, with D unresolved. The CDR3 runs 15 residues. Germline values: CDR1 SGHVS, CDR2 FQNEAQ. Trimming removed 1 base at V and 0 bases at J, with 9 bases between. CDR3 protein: CASSLVSRMNTEAFF. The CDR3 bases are TGTGCCAGCAGCTTAGTGAGCAGGATGAACACTGAAGCTTTCTTT.

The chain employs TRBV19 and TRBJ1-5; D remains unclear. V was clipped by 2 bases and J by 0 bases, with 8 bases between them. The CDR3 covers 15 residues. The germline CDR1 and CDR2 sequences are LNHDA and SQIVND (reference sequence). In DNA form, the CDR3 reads TGTGCCAGTAGTATAATGTACTATAGCAATCAGCCCCAGCATTTT. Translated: CASSIMYYSNQPQHF.